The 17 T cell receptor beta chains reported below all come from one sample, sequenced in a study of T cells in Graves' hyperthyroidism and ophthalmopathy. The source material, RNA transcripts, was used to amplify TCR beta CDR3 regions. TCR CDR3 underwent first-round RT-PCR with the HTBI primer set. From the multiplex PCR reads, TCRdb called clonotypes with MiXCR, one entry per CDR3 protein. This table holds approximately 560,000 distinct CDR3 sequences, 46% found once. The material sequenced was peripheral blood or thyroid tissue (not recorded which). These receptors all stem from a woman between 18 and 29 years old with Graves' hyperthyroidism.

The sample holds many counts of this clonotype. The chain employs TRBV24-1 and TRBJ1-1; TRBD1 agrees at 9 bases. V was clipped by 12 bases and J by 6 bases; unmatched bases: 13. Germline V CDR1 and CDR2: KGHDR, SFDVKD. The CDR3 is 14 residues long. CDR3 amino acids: CASRAGQGSSEAFF. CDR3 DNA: TGTGCCTCCCGGGCGGGACAGGGATCGTCTGAAGCTTTCTTT.

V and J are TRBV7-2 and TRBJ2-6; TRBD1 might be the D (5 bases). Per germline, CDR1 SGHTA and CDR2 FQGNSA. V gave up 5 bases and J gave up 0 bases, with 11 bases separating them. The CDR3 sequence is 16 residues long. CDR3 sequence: CASSEDRYSGANVLTF. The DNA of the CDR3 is TGTGCCAGCAGCGAAGACAGATACTCTGGGGCCAACGTCCTGACTTTC.

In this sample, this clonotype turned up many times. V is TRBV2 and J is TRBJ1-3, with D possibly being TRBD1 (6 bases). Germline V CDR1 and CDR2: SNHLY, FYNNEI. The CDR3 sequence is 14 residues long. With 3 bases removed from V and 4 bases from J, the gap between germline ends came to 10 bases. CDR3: CASSDWGPGNTIYF. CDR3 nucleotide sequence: TGTGCCAGCAGTGATTGGGGGCCAGGAAACACCATATATTTT. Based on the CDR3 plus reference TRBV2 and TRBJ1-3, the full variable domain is EPEVTQTPSHQVTQMGQEVILRCVPISNHLYFYWYRQILGQKVEFLVSFYNNEISEKSEIFDDQFSVERPDGSNFTLKIRSTKLEDSAMYFCASSDWGPGNTIYFGEGSWLTVV.

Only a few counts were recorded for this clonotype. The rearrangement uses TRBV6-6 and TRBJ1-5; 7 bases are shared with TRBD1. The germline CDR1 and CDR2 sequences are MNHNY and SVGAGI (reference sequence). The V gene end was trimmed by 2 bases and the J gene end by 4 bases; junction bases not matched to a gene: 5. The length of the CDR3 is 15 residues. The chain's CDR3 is CASSYGSGGNQPQHF. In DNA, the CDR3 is TGTGCCAGCAGTTACGGGTCAGGGGGTAATCAGCCCCAGCATTTT.

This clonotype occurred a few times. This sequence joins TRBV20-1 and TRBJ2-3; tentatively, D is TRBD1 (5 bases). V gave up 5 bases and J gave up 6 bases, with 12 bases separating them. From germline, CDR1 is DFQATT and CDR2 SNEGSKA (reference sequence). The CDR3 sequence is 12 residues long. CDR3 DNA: TGCAGTGCTCCCCGGACACCGGATACGCAGTATTTT. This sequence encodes CSAPRTPDTQYF.

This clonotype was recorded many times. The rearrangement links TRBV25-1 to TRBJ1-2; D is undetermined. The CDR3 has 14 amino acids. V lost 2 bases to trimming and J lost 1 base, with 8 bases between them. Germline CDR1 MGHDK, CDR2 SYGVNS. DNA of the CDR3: TGTGCCAGCAGTGAACGGGTTTTTAACTATGGCTACACCTTC. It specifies CASSERVFNYGYTF.

The CDR3 DNA reads as TGTGCCAGCATCGGGATTAGTCATTCCGAGCAGTACTTC. Translated: CASIGISHSEQYF. The chain combines TRBV10-3 with TRBJ2-7, with D possibly TRBD2 on 5 matching bases. V was shortened by 10 bases and J by 6 bases, with 19 bases between the two germline ends. CDR1 and CDR2 (germline): ENHRY, SYGVKD. The CDR3 spans 13 residues.

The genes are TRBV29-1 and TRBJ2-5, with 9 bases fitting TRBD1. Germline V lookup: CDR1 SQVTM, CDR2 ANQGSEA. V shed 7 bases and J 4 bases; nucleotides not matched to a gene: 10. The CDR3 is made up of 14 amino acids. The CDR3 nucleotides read TGCAGCGCTAGACAGGGGGGGCAGCGAGAGACCCAGTACTTC. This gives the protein CSARQGGQRETQYF.

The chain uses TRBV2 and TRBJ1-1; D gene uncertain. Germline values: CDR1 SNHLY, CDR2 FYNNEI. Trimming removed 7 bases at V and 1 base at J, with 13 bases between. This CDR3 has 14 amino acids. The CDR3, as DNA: TGTGCCAGCAAAATCGGCAAGGGGAACACTGAAGCTTTCTTT. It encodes CASKIGKGNTEAFF. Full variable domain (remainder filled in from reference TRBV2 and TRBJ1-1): EPEVTQTPSHQVTQMGQEVILRCVPISNHLYFYWYRQILGQKVEFLVSFYNNEISEKSEIFDDQFSVERPDGSNFTLKIRSTKLEDSAMYFCASKIGKGNTEAFFGQGTRLTVV.

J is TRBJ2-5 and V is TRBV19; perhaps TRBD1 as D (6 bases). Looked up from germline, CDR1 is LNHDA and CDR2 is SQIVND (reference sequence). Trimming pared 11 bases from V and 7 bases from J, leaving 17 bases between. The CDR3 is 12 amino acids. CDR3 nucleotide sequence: TGTGCCTGGAGTGTCCCAGGGGCGACCCAGTACTTC. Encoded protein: CAWSVPGATQYF. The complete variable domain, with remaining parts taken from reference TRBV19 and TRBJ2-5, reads DGGITQSPKYLFRKEGQNVTLSCEQNLNHDAMYWYRQDPGQGLRLIYYSQIVNDFQKGDIAEGYSVSREKKESFPLTVTSAQKNPTAFYLCAWSVPGATQYFGPGTRLLVL.

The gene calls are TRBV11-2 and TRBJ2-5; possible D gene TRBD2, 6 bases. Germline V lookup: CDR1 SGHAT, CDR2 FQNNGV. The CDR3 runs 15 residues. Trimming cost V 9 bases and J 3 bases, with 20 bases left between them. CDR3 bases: TGTGCCAGTGCGACTCGGGACTCCTTAAAAGAGACCCAGTACTTC. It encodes CASATRDSLKETQYF.

CDR3 nucleotides: TGTGCCAGCAGTGATCCCAGCAGCTTAGGGGGGGTTACTTCACCCCTCCACTTT. Translation gives CASSDPSSLGGVTSPLHF. This rearrangement joins TRBV2 to TRBJ1-6, with a possible D match to TRBD1 (6 bases). CDR1 is SNHLY, CDR2 FYNNEI, per germline. The CDR3 has 18 residues. V lost 3 bases to trimming and J lost 9 bases, with 24 bases between them.

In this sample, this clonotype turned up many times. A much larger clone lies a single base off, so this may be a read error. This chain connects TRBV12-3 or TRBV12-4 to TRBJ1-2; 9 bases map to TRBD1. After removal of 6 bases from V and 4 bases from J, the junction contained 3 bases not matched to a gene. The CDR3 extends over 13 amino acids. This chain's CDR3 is CASSGTGSYGYTF. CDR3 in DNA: TGTGCCAGCAGCGGGACAGGGAGCTATGGCTACACCTTC.

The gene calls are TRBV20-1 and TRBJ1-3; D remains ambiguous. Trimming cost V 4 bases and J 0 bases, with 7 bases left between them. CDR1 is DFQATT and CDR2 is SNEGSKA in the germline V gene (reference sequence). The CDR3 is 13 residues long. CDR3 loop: CSANQYSGNTIYF. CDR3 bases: TGCAGTGCTAATCAATACTCTGGAAACACCATATATTTT.

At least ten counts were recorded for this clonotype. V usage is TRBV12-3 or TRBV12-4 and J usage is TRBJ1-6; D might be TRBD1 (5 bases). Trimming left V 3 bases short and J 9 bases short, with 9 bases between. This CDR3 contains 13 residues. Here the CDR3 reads CASSLRGSSPLHF. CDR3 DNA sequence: TGTGCCAGCAGTTTGAGGGGTAGTTCACCCCTCCACTTT.

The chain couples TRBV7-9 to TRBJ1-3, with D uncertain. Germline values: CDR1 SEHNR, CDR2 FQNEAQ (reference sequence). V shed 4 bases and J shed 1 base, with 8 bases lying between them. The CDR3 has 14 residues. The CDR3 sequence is CASSSYVSGNTIYF. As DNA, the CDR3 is TGTGCCAGCAGCTCCTATGTGTCTGGAAACACCATATATTTT.

CDR3 nucleotide sequence: TGTGCCAGCAGCGTAGGACTGGGACAGGGGAGAGAAAAACTGTTTTTT. The encoded protein is CASSVGLGQGREKLFF. V gene TRBV9 combines with J gene TRBJ1-4; TRBD1 matches 10 bases. The CDR3 runs 16 residues. Per germline, CDR1 SGDLS and CDR2 YYNGEE. Losses at the gene ends were 0 bases for V and 8 bases for J; bases not matched to a gene: 7.